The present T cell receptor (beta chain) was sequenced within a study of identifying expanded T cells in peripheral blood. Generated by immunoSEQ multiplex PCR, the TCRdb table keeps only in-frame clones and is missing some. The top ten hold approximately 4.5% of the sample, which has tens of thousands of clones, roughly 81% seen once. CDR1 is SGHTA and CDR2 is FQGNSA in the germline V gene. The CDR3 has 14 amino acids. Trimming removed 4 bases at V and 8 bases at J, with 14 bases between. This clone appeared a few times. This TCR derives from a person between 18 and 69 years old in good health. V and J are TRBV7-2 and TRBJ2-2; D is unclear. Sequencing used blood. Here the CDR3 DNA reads TGTGCCAGCAGCTACGCGCAATATGGAGGGGAGCTGTTTTTT. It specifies CASSYAQYGGELFF.